Each of the 13 T cell receptor beta chains below was sequenced from the same sample in a study of T cell responses to AZD1222 COVID-19 vaccine. TCRdb's copy holds only in-frame clones and misses some; the assay was immunoSEQ multiplex PCR. This sample carries over 75,000 clones, around 90% of them seen once, and the ten largest clones take around 3%. The input for sequencing was peripheral blood, taken on day 0 of AZD1222 vaccination. The receptors were gathered from an adult in good health.

This CDR3 is CASSFLGTGWFF. CDR3 in DNA: TGTGCCAGCAGTTTCCTGGGGACAGGGTGGTTCTTC. This rearrangement joins TRBV6-2 or TRBV6-3 to TRBJ2-1, with 9 nucleotides matching TRBD1. The V gene's germline CDR1 is MNHEY and CDR2 SVGEGT. V lost 4 bases, J lost 15 bases, and 7 bases stayed unmatched. CDR3 size: 12 residues.

In DNA, the CDR3 is TGCGCCAGCAGCTTCGGACAGGGGAGTGAAAAACTGTTTTTT. This translates into CASSFGQGSEKLFF. The J gene is TRBJ1-4, the V gene TRBV5-1; 9 positions agree with TRBD1. V shed 2 bases and J 7 bases; nucleotides not matched to a gene: 3. Germline assignment: CDR1 SGHRS and CDR2 YFSETQ. CDR3 length equals 14 residues.

The rearrangement joins TRBV7-9 to TRBJ2-7, with 7 nucleotides matching TRBD2. There are 14 residues in the CDR3. Germline-derived CDR1 and CDR2 are SEHNR and FQNEAQ (reference sequence). J gave up 2 bases and V 8 bases, and 9 bases lay outside the gene matches. The CDR3 protein is CASSGGGTTYEQYF. CDR3 bases: TGTGCCAGCTCCGGGGGAGGGACTACCTACGAGCAGTACTTC.

This clone was counted a few times. The rearrangement joins TRBV10-1 to TRBJ1-2; D perhaps matches TRBD1 (5 bases). Germline V CDR1 and CDR2: WNHNN, SYGVQD (reference sequence). Trimming cost V 3 bases and J 4 bases, with 12 bases left between them. This CDR3 has 14 amino acids. CDR3 sequence reads: CASSDAGNPYGYTF. In DNA, the CDR3 is TGCGCCAGCAGTGATGCAGGGAATCCCTATGGCTACACCTTC.

The J gene is TRBJ1-1, the V gene TRBV6-5; no clear D gene. Germline V CDR1 and CDR2: MNHEY, SVGAGI. V was clipped by 6 bases and J by 1 base, with 15 bases between them. The CDR3 contains 15 residues. CDR3 in amino acids: CASRKEPLRNTEAFF. Written as DNA, the CDR3 is TGTGCCAGCAGAAAAGAGCCTCTTCGGAACACTGAAGCTTTCTTT.

V is TRBV5-1 and J is TRBJ2-3, with 7 nucleotides matching TRBD2. V lost 7 bases to trimming and J lost 1 base; unmatched junction nucleotides: 9. The V gene's germline CDR1 is SGHRS and CDR2 YFSETQ. The CDR3 sequence is 15 residues long. The CDR3, as DNA: TGCGCCAGCGGCGGCGGGAGCCCCGGCACAGATACGCAGTATTTT. Translation: CASGGGSPGTDTQYF.

J is TRBJ1-1 and V is TRBV27; perhaps TRBD1 as D (6 bases). V was shortened by 3 bases and J by 0 bases, with 11 bases between the two germline ends. Looked up from germline, CDR1 is MNHEY and CDR2 is SMNVEV (reference sequence). The length of the CDR3 is 15 residues. The CDR3 reads CASSLDSAMNTEAFF. In DNA, the CDR3 is TGTGCCAGCAGTTTGGACAGTGCCATGAACACTGAAGCTTTCTTT.

The chain has TRBV6-1 and TRBJ1-5, with 8 bases that match TRBD1. Unmatched junction bases numbered 9, after V lost 2 bases and J lost 6 bases. Germline CDR1 and CDR2: MNHNS and SASEGT. CDR3 length: 16 amino acids. DNA of the CDR3: TGTGCCAGCAGTGAAACAGGGGGGGGCGGGAGTCAGCCCCAGCATTTT. Translated: CASSETGGGGSQPQHF.

Only a few counts were recorded for this clone. The gene calls are TRBV15 and TRBJ1-4; the D is unclear. The CDR3 is 15 residues long. V was trimmed by 0 bases and J by 6 bases, leaving 11 bases between them. CDR1 and CDR2 from the germline V gene are LNHNV and YYDKDF (reference sequence). CDR3 DNA: TGTGCCACCAGCAGAGATCGTACAGTCGATGAAAAACTGTTTTTT. This codes for CATSRDRTVDEKLFF.

The genes are TRBV11-2 and TRBJ1-1; D is unclear. The CDR3 sequence is 13 residues long. Germline CDR1 is SGHAT and CDR2 is FQNNGV. V shed 4 bases and J shed 5 bases, with 11 bases lying between them. The CDR3 loop reads CASSSSTGTEAFF. Written as DNA, the CDR3 is TGTGCCAGCAGCTCTTCGACGGGGACTGAAGCTTTCTTT.

The chain links TRBV19 to TRBJ2-7; 10 bases map to TRBD2. Trimming at V came to 4 bases and at J to 3 bases, leaving 6 bases not matched to a gene. Germline CDR1 LNHDA, CDR2 SQIVND (reference sequence). The length of the CDR3 is 15 residues. The CDR3, as DNA: TGTGCCAGTAGTACCTCTAGCGGGAGCTTCTACGAGCAGTACTTC. This encodes CASSTSSGSFYEQYF.

This chain connects TRBV6-6 to TRBJ1-6; 8 bases are shared with TRBD1. Germline V gene lookup returns CDR1 MNHNY and CDR2 SVGAGI (reference sequence). The CDR3 has 14 amino acids. V trimming: 6 bases; J trimming: 5 bases; junction bases outside the gene matches: 3. The CDR3, as DNA: TGTGCCAGCAGCAGGGACAGGAATAATTCACCCCTCCACTTT. This encodes CASSRDRNNSPLHF.

The rearrangement joins TRBV3-1 (or the pseudogene TRBV3-2) to TRBJ2-1; D is uncertain. V lost 4 bases, J lost 7 bases, and 5 bases lay in between. CDR3 length: 11 residues. CDR1 and CDR2 from the germline V gene are LGHDT and YNNKEL (reference sequence). The CDR3 nucleotides read TGTGCCAGCAGCCTGGGGAATGAGCAGTTCTTC. Translating gives CASSLGNEQFF.